Listed below are T cell receptor beta chains from one sample, sequenced in a study of blood T cells in healthy people across ages. Using its own MiXCR run on the 5' RACE reads, TCRdb lists one record per CDR3 protein. The repertoire holds approximately 1.5 million distinct CDR3 sequences, with roughly 30% as singletons. The sequencing input was blood. These receptors originate from a woman in her twenties or thirties in good health. Both conserved end residues are part of each CDR3. The order of the fields is CDR3 length, V gene, J gene, CDR3 protein.

length: 15
V: TRBV2
J: TRBJ2-3
CDR3: CASSGAGSITDTQYF

length: 15
V: TRBV28
J: TRBJ2-7
CDR3: CASRARAIVSYEQYF

length: 15
V: TRBV5-5
J: TRBJ2-5
CDR3: CASSWGGRKQETQYF

length: 12
V: TRBV7-8
J: TRBJ1-2
CDR3: CASSGDMDGYTF

length: 15
V: TRBV27
J: TRBJ2-5
CDR3: CTSSSLAGGQETQYF

length: 14
V: TRBV5-1
J: TRBJ2-5
CDR3: CASSLDLTEETQYF

length: 16
V: TRBV5-6
J: TRBJ2-1
CDR3: CASSFWTSGRRNEQFF

length: 13
V: TRBV18
J: TRBJ1-2
CDR3: CASSPGNRDGYTF

length: 15
V: TRBV12-3/TRBV12-4
J: TRBJ2-1
CDR3: CASSPTGLAGGPTFF

length: 17
V: TRBV27
J: TRBJ2-1
CDR3: CASRSWPSDESLNEQFF

length: 14
V: TRBV30
J: TRBJ1-4
CDR3: CAWSVMGFFEKLFF

length: 13
V: TRBV10-3
J: TRBJ2-5
CDR3: CAISLGNQETQYF

length: 11
V: TRBV5-1
J: NA
CDR3: CAGSEGTEQYF

length: 15
V: TRBV5-1
J: TRBJ2-1
CDR3: CASSSGLAGVSEQFF

length: 13
V: TRBV28
J: TRBJ1-1
CDR3: CASRRTRGRSAFF

length: 14
V: TRBV6-6
J: TRBJ1-1
CDR3: CASSDSAVNTEAFF

length: 13
V: TRBV7-2
J: TRBJ2-7
CDR3: CASSLEGGGSIYF

length: 17
V: TRBV3-1
J: TRBJ2-3
CDR3: CASSQGGGSGMADTQYF

length: 14
V: TRBV11-1
J: TRBJ1-1
CDR3: CASSRTGPNTEAFF

length: 13
V: TRBV10-2
J: TRBJ1-1
CDR3: CASRGQVETEAFF

length: 15
V: TRBV3-1
J: TRBJ2-7
CDR3: CASSQGPQSSYEQYF

length: 17
V: TRBV30
J: TRBJ1-1
CDR3: CAWSVLTRGLPNTEAFF

length: 15
V: TRBV6-5
J: TRBJ2-3
CDR3: CASSRGTGVPDTQYF

length: 14
V: TRBV27
J: TRBJ1-2
CDR3: CASSPVGANYGYTF

length: 13
V: TRBV20-1
J: NA
CDR3: CSARLGRSSEQYF

length: 15
V: TRBV12-3/TRBV12-4
J: TRBJ2-2
CDR3: CASSFAGRNTGELFF

length: 13
V: TRBV29-1
J: TRBJ1-1
CDR3: CSVATILNTEAFF

length: 15
V: TRBV4-2
J: TRBJ2-3
CDR3: CASSQEKDYTDTQYF

length: 12
V: TRBV27
J: TRBJ1-2
CDR3: CASSFQGTGYTF

length: 15
V: TRBV20-1
J: TRBJ2-3
CDR3: CSARDRDRGTDTQYF

length: 17
V: TRBV11-2
J: TRBJ2-7
CDR3: CASSTGPRATREYEQYF